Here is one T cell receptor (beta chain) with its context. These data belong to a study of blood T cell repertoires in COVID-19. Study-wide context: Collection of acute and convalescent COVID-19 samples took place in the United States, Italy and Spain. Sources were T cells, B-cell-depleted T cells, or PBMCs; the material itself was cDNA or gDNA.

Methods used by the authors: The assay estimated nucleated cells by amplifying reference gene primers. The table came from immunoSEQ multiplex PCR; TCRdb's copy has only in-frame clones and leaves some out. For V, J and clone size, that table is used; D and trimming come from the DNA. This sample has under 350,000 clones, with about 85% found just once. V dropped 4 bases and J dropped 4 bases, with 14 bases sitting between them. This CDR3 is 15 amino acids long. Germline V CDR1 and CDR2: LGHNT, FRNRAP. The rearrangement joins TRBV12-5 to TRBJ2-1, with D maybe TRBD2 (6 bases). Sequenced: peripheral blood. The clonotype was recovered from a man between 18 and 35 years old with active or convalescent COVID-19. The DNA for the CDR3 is TGTGCTAGTGGTTCCCTTCTTAGCGGTTACAATGAGCAGTTCTTC. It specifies CASGSLLSGYNEQFF.